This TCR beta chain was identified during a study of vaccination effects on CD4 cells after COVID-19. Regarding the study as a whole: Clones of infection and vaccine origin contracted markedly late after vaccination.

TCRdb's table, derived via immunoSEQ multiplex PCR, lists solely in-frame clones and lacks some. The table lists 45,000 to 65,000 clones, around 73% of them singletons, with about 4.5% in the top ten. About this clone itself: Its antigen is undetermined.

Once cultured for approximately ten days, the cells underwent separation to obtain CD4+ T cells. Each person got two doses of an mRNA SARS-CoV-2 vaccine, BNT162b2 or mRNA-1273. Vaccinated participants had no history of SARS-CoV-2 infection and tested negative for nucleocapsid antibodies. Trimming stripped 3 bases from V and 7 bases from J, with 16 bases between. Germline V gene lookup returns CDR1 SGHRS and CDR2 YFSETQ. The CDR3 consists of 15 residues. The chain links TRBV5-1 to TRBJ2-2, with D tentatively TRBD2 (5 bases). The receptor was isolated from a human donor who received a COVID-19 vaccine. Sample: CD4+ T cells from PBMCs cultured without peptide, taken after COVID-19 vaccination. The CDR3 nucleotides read TGCGCCAGCAGCTGGCGAGGGCAGGTGAACGGGGAGCTGTTTTTT. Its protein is CASSWRGQVNGELFF.